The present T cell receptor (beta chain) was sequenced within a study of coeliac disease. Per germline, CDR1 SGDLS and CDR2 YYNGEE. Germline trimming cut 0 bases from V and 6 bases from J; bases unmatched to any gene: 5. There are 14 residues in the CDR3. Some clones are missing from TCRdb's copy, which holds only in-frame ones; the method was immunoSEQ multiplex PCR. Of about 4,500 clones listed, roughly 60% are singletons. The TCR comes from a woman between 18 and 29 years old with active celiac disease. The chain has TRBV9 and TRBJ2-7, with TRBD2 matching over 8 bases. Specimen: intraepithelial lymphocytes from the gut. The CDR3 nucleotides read TGTGCCAGCAGCGTAGACGGGAGGGCCGCCGAGCAGTACTTC. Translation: CASSVDGRAAEQYF.